This T cell receptor (beta chain) was documented in a study of OX40 agonist ivuxolimab in advanced cancers. People who had autoimmune disease history or systemic immunosuppression were excluded. Clones were sequenced by immunoSEQ multiplex PCR, and TCRdb holds only the in-frame ones, with some missing. The sample carries fewer than 80,000 clones, approximately 83% recorded once. The CDR3 length is 15 residues. The V end lost 2 bases, the J end lost 3 bases, and 13 bases lay between the germline ends. Per germline, CDR1 SGHAT and CDR2 FQNNGV. Specimen: CD4+ or CD8+ T cells sorted from blood, collected in a trial of the OX40 agonist ivuxolimab. V and J are TRBV11-2 and TRBJ1-2; D might be TRBD1 (5 bases). The sequence was obtained from an adult with an advanced solid tumor such as melanoma, head and neck, liver or kidney cancer. CDR3 coding DNA: TGTGCCAGCAGCTTAAGTGAGACAGCTCACTATGGCTACACCTTC. Its translation: CASSLSETAHYGYTF.